Sequencing of this TCR beta chain was carried out in a study of read filtering for tumor transcriptome and immune sequencing. About the study: The cohort had about 16 men and over twelve women aged roughly 40 to 90, mean roughly 65 years. TCR-mapped reads were about 4.05 to 11 million with IR-seq versus roughly 80 to 1,300 with RNA-seq.

The V end was cut by 0 bases, the J end by 7 bases, with 16 bases between. This CDR3 contains 15 residues. Germline V gene data show CDR1 as PRHDT and CDR2 as FYEKMQ (reference sequence). This clonotype was detected only a few times. No antigen is known for it. Molecular barcoded adaptors covering alpha/delta and beta/gamma chains were used on approximately 400 ng RNA. TCRdb re-analysed the reads in MiXCR, keeping a single row per CDR3 protein. The sample holds about 15,000 distinct CDR3 sequences, about a fifth seen once. Study observations and caveats: The sorted CD138-negative fraction was a mixed bone marrow immune population, not purified T cells. Correlation between methods rose after single-read clonotypes were removed.

The rearrangement uses TRBV13 and TRBJ2-7, with a possible D match to TRBD2 (6 bases). The sample taken for sequencing was a population of CD138-negative cells sorted from bone marrow. This sequence was found in a donor over 35 with multiple myeloma. The CDR3 sequence: CASSLGDAGGREQYF. The CDR3, as DNA: TGTGCCAGCAGCTTAGGGGATGCTGGAGGGAGAGAGCAGTACTTC.